The 14 T cell receptor beta chains presented below share a single source sample, sequenced in a study of T-cell memory formation after mild COVID-19. TCRdb reprocessed the 5' RACE reads with MiXCR, giving one entry per CDR3 protein. Among over 250,000 distinct CDR3 sequences listed, roughly 15% were seen once. The specimen was PBMCs or a T cell subset sorted from them (not recorded which). These receptors came from a man in his late teens or twenties who had mild COVID-19 (a few samples of this study predate the infection). Cell type and time point are not known.

This clonotype was counted between two and nine times. The rearrangement links TRBV2 to TRBJ2-4; D call uncertain. V lost 1 base and J 3 bases, leaving 1 base between the germline ends. CDR3 length equals 12 residues. Germline V gene data show CDR1 as SNHLY and CDR2 as FYNNEI. The CDR3 is CASSEVKNIQYF. CDR3 DNA: TGTGCCAGCAGTGAAGTCAAAAACATTCAGTACTTC.

This clonotype has only a few counts. The chain joins TRBV24-1 to TRBJ1-2; TRBD1 matches at 10 bases. The V and J ends lost 4 bases and 8 bases, in that order; junction bases with no gene match: 9. The CDR3 is made up of 15 amino acids. Germline assignment: CDR1 KGHDR and CDR2 SFDVKD. The CDR3 sequence: CATSDPQGTGDGYTF. For the CDR3, the DNA is TGTGCCACCAGTGACCCGCAAGGGACAGGGGACGGCTACACCTTC.

The chain employs TRBV12-5 and TRBJ2-4, with D unclear. V gave up 4 bases and J gave up 13 bases, with 11 bases separating them. CDR3 length: 11 residues. Per the germline V gene, CDR1 is LGHNT and CDR2 is FRNRAP. The CDR3 DNA is TGTGCTAGTGGTTGGGAACGGCCCCAGTACTTC. This translates into CASGWERPQYF.

This clonotype occurred a few times. DNA of the CDR3: TGCGCCAGCAGGCCACAGGGGCCGGCAGATACGCAGTATTTT. Translated, it gives CASRPQGPADTQYF. V usage is TRBV5-1 and J usage is TRBJ2-3, with 7 bases lining up with TRBD1. CDR3 size: 14 residues. With 5 bases clipped from V and 4 bases from J, the junction kept 7 bases outside the gene matches. CDR1 and CDR2 (germline): SGHRS, YFSETQ.

This clonotype was picked up a small number of times. The chain has TRBV11-3 and TRBJ2-5, with TRBD1 matching over 8 bases. V lost 5 bases, J lost 0 bases, and 5 bases stayed unmatched. Germline loops: CDR1 SGHNT, CDR2 YENEEA. This CDR3 is built from 15 residues. CDR3 protein: CASSLGQGHQETQYF. The CDR3 DNA is TGTGCCAGCAGCCTCGGACAGGGACACCAAGAGACCCAGTACTTC.

This clonotype came up a few times. V usage is TRBV28 and J usage is TRBJ2-1, with TRBD2 matching over 7 bases. The CDR3 consists of 16 residues. Germline V CDR1 and CDR2: MDHEN, SYDVKM. The V gene end was trimmed by 6 bases and the J gene end by 0 bases; junction bases not matched to a gene: 8. CDR3 nucleotides: TGTGCCAGCAGGGCAGCGGGGCTAAGCTCCTACAATGAGCAGTTCTTC. It yields the protein CASRAAGLSSYNEQFF.

This clonotype was seen only a few times. The chain couples TRBV5-5 to TRBJ1-1; 7 nucleotides match TRBD1. CDR1 SGHKS and CDR2 YYEKEE come from the germline V gene (reference sequence). This CDR3 is built from 15 residues. The V segment lost 4 bases and the J segment 4 bases; nucleotides outside the gene matches: 10. The CDR3, as DNA: TGTGCCAGCAGCCCGCCTTATACAGGGGCCACTGAAGCTTTCTTT. Its protein product is CASSPPYTGATEAFF.

This clonotype was detected only a few times. The chain links TRBV12-3 or TRBV12-4 to TRBJ1-1; D unresolved. V lost 6 bases, J lost 0 bases, and 11 bases lay in between. This CDR3 is 14 amino acids long. CDR3 region: CASSSPGVNTEAFF. DNA for the CDR3: TGTGCCAGCAGCTCACCGGGAGTGAACACTGAAGCTTTCTTT.

This chain joins TRBV18 and TRBJ2-7; D is uncertain. The CDR3 extends over 12 amino acids. Between the trimmed V and J ends, which lost 8 bases and 1 base, there was a span of 9 bases. The germline gives CDR1 KGHSH, CDR2 LQKENI. CDR3 sequence: CASGTESYEQYF. CDR3 DNA: TGTGCCAGCGGAACAGAATCCTACGAGCAGTACTTC.

The chain employs TRBV5-1 and TRBJ2-2, with 8 nucleotides matching TRBD1. In germline, CDR1 is SGHRS, CDR2 YFSETQ. V gave up 4 bases and J gave up 7 bases; unmatched junction bases: 15. The length of the CDR3 is 17 residues. CDR3 loop: CASSLLGQGAYGGELFF. The CDR3, as DNA: TGCGCCAGCAGCCTCCTTGGACAGGGAGCGTATGGCGGGGAGCTGTTTTTT.

This clonotype has a count of ten or more. The chain joins TRBV7-2 to TRBJ1-3, with TRBD1 matching 8 bases. The CDR3 spans 18 residues. J was trimmed by 0 bases and V by 8 bases; bases with no gene match: 15. From germline, CDR1 is SGHTA and CDR2 FQGNSA. The CDR3 protein is CASVVSWDRTSSGNTIYF. Here the CDR3 DNA reads TGTGCCAGCGTTGTGAGCTGGGACAGGACTTCCTCTGGAAACACCATATATTTT.

V usage is TRBV11-2 and J usage is TRBJ2-1; D is possibly TRBD1 or TRBD2 (7 bases each). This CDR3 spans 14 amino acids. Germline V lookup: CDR1 SGHAT, CDR2 FQNNGV. The germline V and J ends were trimmed by 11 bases and 8 bases, with 22 bases remaining between them. The CDR3 DNA sequence: TGTGCCTGCTCCAGGGGGGGCCACTCGGATGAGCAGTTCTTC. This sequence encodes CACSRGGHSDEQFF.

The chain carries TRBV4-3 and TRBJ2-1, with TRBD1 as a possible D gene (6 bases). This CDR3 has 18 amino acids. The V and J ends lost 0 bases and 0 bases respectively, with 15 bases between them. Germline V lookup: CDR1 LGHNA, CDR2 YSLEER. The CDR3 DNA follows: TGCGCCAGCAGCCAAGATTTGGTCCAGGGGAGCTCCTACAATGAGCAGTTCTTC. Its protein product is CASSQDLVQGSSYNEQFF.

This clonotype was picked up a small number of times. The rearrangement joins TRBV4-3 to TRBJ1-1; D unresolved. Trimming took off 0 bases at V and 7 bases at J, with 24 bases between the two ends. Germline lookup yields CDR1 LGHNA and CDR2 YSLEER. The CDR3 length is 18 residues. For the CDR3, the DNA is TGCGCCAGCAGCCAAGATGCAGCCAGGATTACAGAGTATAGTGAAGCTTTCTTT. Translation gives CASSQDAARITEYSEAFF.